The rows below give T cell receptor beta chains drawn from one sample of a study of T cell responses to AZD1222 COVID-19 vaccine. Assay: immunoSEQ multiplex PCR; the TCRdb copy retains only in-frame clones and omits some. The sample contains 95,000 to 150,000 clones, around 90% of which appear only once. The specimen was peripheral blood, collected 28 days after the second AZD1222 dose. The receptors shown here come from an adult who received the AZD1222 COVID-19 vaccine. The CDR3 runs from the conserved cysteine through the conserved F or W. Fields, in order: D gene, clone size, V gene, J gene, CDR3 DNA, CDR3 protein. The D gene is left open where the match is weak. Not all rows give a size; the values are once, few, many and, for expanded clones, a class.

-	few	TRBV29-1	TRBJ1-1	TGCAGCGCCCCCAGGGTTGGGGACACTGAAGCTTTCTTT	CSAPRVGDTEAFF
-	once	TRBV7-2	TRBJ2-7	TGTGCCAGCAGCTTAGCCGGACAGTCCTACGAGCAGTACTTC	CASSLAGQSYEQYF
TRBD2	-	TRBV4-3	TRBJ2-1	TGCGCCAGCAGCCAAGATTGGGCGCGGGGGGTTCTCTACAATGAGCAGTTCTTC	CASSQDWARGVLYNEQFF
-	-	TRBV28	TRBJ1-1	TGTGCCAGCAGTTTTATGGGGTTGGGCACTGAAGCTTTCTTT	CASSFMGLGTEAFF
-	-	TRBV7-9	TRBJ2-5	TGTGCCAGCAGCTTAGCCTACGGGGGTCCTGAGACCCAGTACTTC	CASSLAYGGPETQYF
TRBD1	few	TRBV11-2	TRBJ1-6	TGTGCCAGCAGCTTGACAGGGAGCTCCTATAATTCACCCCTCCACTTT	CASSLTGSSYNSPLHF
TRBD1	-	TRBV5-4	TRBJ1-4	TGTGCCAGCAGTTTTACCACAGGGGCCCCTAATGAAAAACTGTTTTTT	CASSFTTGAPNEKLFF
-	-	TRBV7-2	TRBJ1-1	TGTGCCAGCAGCTTAGCGGAAAACACTGAAGCTTTCTTT	CASSLAENTEAFF
-	-	TRBV29-1	TRBJ1-2	TGCAGCGTTCTCGGGGTGCTCAACTATGGCTACACCTTC	CSVLGVLNYGYTF
TRBD1	-	TRBV28	TRBJ1-2	TGTGCCAGCAGTTCGCGCAGGGGGCTTAGGTATGGCTACACCTTC	CASSSRRGLRYGYTF
-	once	TRBV19	TRBJ2-2	TGTGCCAGTAGTGCCCTACCGGGGTACACCGGGGAGCTGTTTTTT	CASSALPGYTGELFF
TRBD1	-	TRBV5-1	TRBJ2-1	TGCGCCAGCAGCGGGACAGGGGGGACCTACAATGAGCAGTTCTTC	CASSGTGGTYNEQFF
-	-	TRBV4-1	TRBJ2-1	TGCGCCAGCAGCCAAGGGGTTCTCTACAATGAGCAGTTCTTC	CASSQGVLYNEQFF
-	-	TRBV7-9	TRBJ1-6	TGTGCCAGCAGCTCCAGGGGCTGGAATTCACCCCTCCACTTT	CASSSRGWNSPLHF
TRBD1	-	TRBV28	TRBJ1-6	TGTGCCAGCAGTTTTCGGGGCAGGGGGACCAATTCACCCCTCCACTTT	CASSFRGRGTNSPLHF
-	-	TRBV4-1	TRBJ1-4	TGCGCCAGCAGCCAAGGGAGGGCTGCTAATGAAAAACTGTTTTTT	CASSQGRAANEKLFF
-	-	TRBV24-1	TRBJ1-2	TGTGCCACCAGTGATTTTACAGGGCCTACTAACTATGGCTACACCTTC	CATSDFTGPTNYGYTF
-	-	TRBV6-6	TRBJ1-4	TGTGCCAGCAGTTACTCTAATGAAAAACTGTTTTTT	CASSYSNEKLFF
-	-	TRBV7-3	TRBJ1-2	TGTGCCAGCAGCTTAACGCCGCGGGGGCGAGGGTCTAACTATGGCTACACCTTC	CASSLTPRGRGSNYGYTF
TRBD1	-	TRBV4-1	TRBJ1-6	TGCGCCAGCAGCTCTCCGGGACAGGTGGCAGTTAATAATTCACCCCTCCACTTT	CASSSPGQVAVNNSPLHF
-	-	TRBV3-1/TRBV3-2	TRBJ2-5	TGTGCCAGCAGCCGTCGTCCGACTAGTGAAGAGACCCAGTACTTC	CASSRRPTSEETQYF
-	-	TRBV5-6	TRBJ1-4	TGTGCCAGCAGCTTGGCCCACACAGGGAGAGGAGAAAAACTGTTTTTT	CASSLAHTGRGEKLFF
TRBD2	-	TRBV3-1/TRBV3-2	TRBJ2-1	TGTGCCAGTAAACTAGCGGGGGGCTACAATGAGCAGTTCTTC	CASKLAGGYNEQFF
TRBD1	-	TRBV7-3	TRBJ2-2	TGTGCCAGCAGTGAAGGGACAGGCAACGCCGGGGAGCTGTTTTTT	CASSEGTGNAGELFF
-	-	TRBV19	TRBJ2-1	TGTGCCAGTAGGAAACTAGAGAGCGATGAGCAGTTCTTC	CASRKLESDEQFF
TRBD1	-	TRBV2	TRBJ2-4	TGTGCCAGCAGTCAAACAGGGGGAGACGCATATGGAAACATTCAGTACTTC	CASSQTGGDAYGNIQYF
-	-	TRBV7-3	TRBJ1-1	TGTGCCAGCAGCCATGACCCGAACACTGAAGCTTTCTTT	CASSHDPNTEAFF
TRBD2	-	TRBV7-9	TRBJ2-3	TGTGCCAGCAGCTTACGGGGGGGCACAGATACGCAGTATTTT	CASSLRGGTDTQYF
TRBD1	-	TRBV7-8	TRBJ2-6	TGTGCCAGCAGCCCACGGACAGGGAGTACAACTGGGGCCAACGTCCTGACTTTC	CASSPRTGSTTGANVLTF
-	-	TRBV6-5	TRBJ2-1	TGTGCCAGCAGTAGGACAGAGGTCAATGAGCAGTTCTTC	CASSRTEVNEQFF
TRBD1	-	TRBV2	TRBJ1-5	TGTGCCAGCATGACGGACAGGGCAGCTCAGCCCCAGCATTTT	CASMTDRAAQPQHF
-	-	TRBV11-3	TRBJ1-6	TGTGCCAGCAGCAATCGACAGAACGGACCCCTCCACTTT	CASSNRQNGPLHF
TRBD1	-	TRBV5-4	TRBJ2-2	TGTGCCAGCAGCATGGACAGGACGAACACCGGGGAGCTGTTTTTT	CASSMDRTNTGELFF
-	-	TRBV28	TRBJ1-1	TGTGCCAGCAGTTTAACCGGGACAGCTTTCTTT	CASSLTGTAFF
-	-	TRBV24-1	TRBJ1-5	TGTGCCACCAGTGATACCGTGGGAGGAAAAGATCAGCCCCAGCATTTT	CATSDTVGGKDQPQHF
TRBD1	-	TRBV4-3	TRBJ1-2	TGCGCCAGCAGCCAAAGCCGGGGGGACAGGGGGCGTCCTAACTATGGCTACACCTTC	CASSQSRGDRGRPNYGYTF
-	-	TRBV5-1	TRBJ1-2	TGCGCCAGCAGCGCAGCCCTGGGACGGCGCTATGGCTACACCTTC	CASSAALGRRYGYTF
-	-	TRBV7-9	TRBJ1-5	TGTGCCAGCAGCTTAGTGCCCGGAAATCAGCCCCAGCATTTT	CASSLVPGNQPQHF
-	few	TRBV12-3/TRBV12-4	TRBJ1-6	TGTGCCAGCAGTTTAACGGGCAATTCACCCCTCCACTTT	CASSLTGNSPLHF
-	-	TRBV7-6	TRBJ1-1	TGTGCCAGCAGCCTATCCGGACGGGAGAACACTGAAGCTTTCTTT	CASSLSGRENTEAFF
TRBD1	-	TRBV5-8	TRBJ2-7	TGTGCCAGCAGCCTCCTAACAGGGGTCCCCTCCTACGAGCAGTACTTC	CASSLLTGVPSYEQYF
-	-	TRBV4-2	TRBJ1-2	TGTGCCAGCAGCCAAGAATCGGGGACTATCTTTGGCTACACCTTC	CASSQESGTIFGYTF
-	-	TRBV6-5	TRBJ2-1	TGTGCCAGCATTCCCCCTTCGGGTGGGGGGCAGTTCTTC	CASIPPSGGGQFF
-	-	TRBV11-2	TRBJ1-1	TGTGCCAGCAGACAGGAGTACACTGAAGCTTTCTTT	CASRQEYTEAFF
-	-	TRBV6-5	TRBJ1-1	TGTGCCAGCGCCGCGGGCAGGGCGGTTGAAGCTTTCTTT	CASAAGRAVEAFF
-	-	TRBV19	TRBJ2-7	TGTGCCAGTAGTGCGCACAACAGGGGTGAGCGGGGCCACGAGCAGTACTTC	CASSAHNRGERGHEQYF
-	-	TRBV14	TRBJ1-3	TGTGCCAGCAGCCAAAGGGGTTCCGGAAACACCATATATTTT	CASSQRGSGNTIYF
TRBD1	-	TRBV5-5	TRBJ2-7	TGTGCCAGCAGCTTTCGGGACAGAACCTCCTACGAGCAGTACTTC	CASSFRDRTSYEQYF
-	-	TRBV11-2	TRBJ1-1	TGTGCCAGCGGGGCAGGGAATTTGAACACTGAAGCTTTCTTT	CASGAGNLNTEAFF
TRBD1	-	TRBV6-6	TRBJ1-1	TGTGCCAGCACAGGGGGCTTCACTGAAGCTTTCTTT	CASTGGFTEAFF